One sample yielded the 4 T cell receptor beta chains listed below, sequenced in a study of T cell responses to AZD1222 COVID-19 vaccine (dated by TCRdb to about 2021). Explained via the paper, the time point label denotes: baseline before first vaccination. The sample's treatment or condition label is to be understood as: meningococcal conjugate vaccine given as trial control. The receptor library was made with the immunoSEQ multiplex PCR assay. This immuneACCESS table, as held by TCRdb, lists in-frame sequences with V and J called but not all clones. Of the missing ones, under half trace to an unresolved V gene in checked studies; the others have no known cause. The sample includes about 160,000 clones, with about 91% observed a single time. Of the sample, about 4.6% falls within the top ten clones. This sample comprised peripheral blood, obtained on day 0 of MenACWY control vaccination. The origin of the receptors is an adult in good health.

V usage is TRBV7-3 and J usage is TRBJ2-1; 8 bases are shared with TRBD2. This CDR3 has 16 amino acids. From germline, CDR1 is SGHTA and CDR2 FQGTGA. Losses at the gene ends were 1 base for V and 4 bases for J; bases not matched to a gene: 6. The CDR3 loop reads CASSLKRLAGYNEQFF. CDR3 bases: TGTGCCAGCAGCTTAAAGCGCCTAGCGGGTTACAATGAGCAGTTCTTC.

The chain is built from TRBV12-2 and TRBJ1-3; the D call in the table, TRBD1, was not verified against the DNA. TRBV12-2 is listed as a pseudogene. The CDR3 is made up of 15 amino acids. CDR3 protein: CASRQTGSSGNTIYF. The CDR3 coding sequence is TGTGCAAGTCGTCAAACAGGTAGCTCTGGAAACACCATATATTTT.

This chain links TRBV6-5 with TRBJ1-4, with D maybe TRBD1 (5 bases). The ends were cut back, 2 bases at V and 8 bases at J, with 9 bases in the middle. The CDR3 is made up of 13 amino acids. Per the germline V gene, CDR1 is MNHEY and CDR2 is SVGAGI. CDR3: CASSYGTGEKLFF. The CDR3 DNA reads as TGTGCCAGCAGTTACGGGACCGGAGAAAAACTGTTTTTT.

J is TRBJ2-1 and V is TRBV24-1; D is unresolved. The V end lost 4 bases, the J end lost 4 bases, and 13 bases lay between the germline ends. This CDR3 spans 15 amino acids. Germline CDR1 KGHDR, CDR2 SFDVKD. CDR3 in DNA: TGTGCCACCAGTGACCACGGACCCAAATACAATGAGCAGTTCTTC. It yields the protein CATSDHGPKYNEQFF.